This T cell receptor (beta chain) was recorded in a study of blood T cells in healthy people across ages (dated by TCRdb to between 2015 and 2016). Regarding the complete study: Template switching captured roughly one uniquely barcoded TCR beta cDNA molecule per two T cells in model experiments. To track age-related changes in TCR beta repertoire diversity, the study relied on deep sequencing normalized with unique cDNA molecular identifiers. The donors were split into four age groups: young (average roughly 15 years), middle-aged (about 40), aged (62) and long-lived (roughly 86). To avoid experimental bias, donors of different ages were spread randomly across the sequencing lanes. For two donors (one aged 18 to 30 and one aged 80 or older), the study analyzed two additional independent replicas of 1 million unique cDNA reads from the same blood draw. Overall study results and their limits: The percentage of naive T cells measured by flow cytometry correlated strongly with observed TCR beta diversity. Observed TCR beta diversity per million T cells fell roughly linearly with age, and a significant reduction was already apparent by age around 40. The long-lived group showed more naive CD4+ T cells, fewer expanded clones and increased TCR diversity than the aged group, suggesting age selection. Donor CMV infection status was unknown, potentially confounding age-related changes in expanded clonotypes. Estimates of total diversity from one million sequenced T cells were regarded as lower bounds and underestimates. Conclusive comparison of naive and antigen-experienced compartments was prevented by the profiling of bulk unsorted PBMCs.

The method was 5' RACE. Sequencer: Illumina HiSeq 2500. A second PCR of about 6 to 12 cycles was run with a J-beta primer mix and a sample-barcoded 5' primer. A unique molecular identifier was introduced onto each TCR beta cDNA molecule by a template-switch 5' adaptor carrying 12 random nucleotides. Each sample yielded at least 3 million CDR3-containing paired-end reads. First-strand cDNA synthesis was performed from all RNA using the Mint cDNA synthesis kit, with priming by a TRBC-specific oligonucleotide. Following uracil-DNA glycosylase treatment, all cDNA underwent a first 18-cycle PCR with the universal primers M1SS and BC2_uni_R. On the authors' methods: For normalization, 1 million high-quality reads, each with a distinct molecular identifier, were randomly selected from each sample. Instead of being binned into consensus sequences, reads with shared molecular identifiers were discarded. MiTCR, run with a Q25 quality threshold and the strictest error-elimination algorithm, handled CDR3 identification, clonotype clustering and error correction. A nonparametric unseen species model with Euler transformation was used to estimate a lower bound on total TCR beta diversity. TCRdb reran the public reads through fastp at Q25 and MiXCR, keeping productive beta chains. Duplicate CDR3 protein sequences are folded into a single record with the most common DNA and genes. The V and J calls follow TCRdb's processing rather than the paper's. The sample table lists over 1,500,000 distinct CDR3 sequences, 40% to 55% of them with a count of one. Jointly, the top ten make up around 2.1% of the sample.

Reading from cysteine to phenylalanine, the CDR3 counts 15 amino acids. Here the CDR3 DNA is all that survives: 45 bases in frame from base 1. The germline V gene supplies CDR1 MNHNS and CDR2 SASEGT. V was cut back by 6 bases and J by 1 base, leaving a gap of 14 bases between them. The 39 donors, aged roughly 6 to 95 years, were systemically healthy Caucasian individuals from Russia. Each donor gave 8 to 10 milliliters of peripheral blood, collected into EDTA-treated Vacutainer tubes. Ficoll-Paque density-gradient centrifugation was used to isolate PBMCs, with at least 7 million obtained per sample. Trizol reagent was used to extract total RNA from PBMCs, with at least 5 micrograms per sample. Naive CD45RAhigh/CD27high T cell percentages were measured by flow cytometry on a PBMC aliquot from every donor. As concerns this clonotype: No cognate antigen has been identified for it. Base qualities are missing; no much larger clone stands one base away.

The rearranged chain carries TRBV6-1 and TRBJ2-3, with the D gene call left open. The sequenced sample was blood. This TCR derives from a woman between 40 and 50 years old in good health. The CDR3 region reads CASRISLLGTDTQYF. The DNA is TGTGCCAGCAGGATCAGTCTCCTCGGCACAGATACGCAGTATTTT.